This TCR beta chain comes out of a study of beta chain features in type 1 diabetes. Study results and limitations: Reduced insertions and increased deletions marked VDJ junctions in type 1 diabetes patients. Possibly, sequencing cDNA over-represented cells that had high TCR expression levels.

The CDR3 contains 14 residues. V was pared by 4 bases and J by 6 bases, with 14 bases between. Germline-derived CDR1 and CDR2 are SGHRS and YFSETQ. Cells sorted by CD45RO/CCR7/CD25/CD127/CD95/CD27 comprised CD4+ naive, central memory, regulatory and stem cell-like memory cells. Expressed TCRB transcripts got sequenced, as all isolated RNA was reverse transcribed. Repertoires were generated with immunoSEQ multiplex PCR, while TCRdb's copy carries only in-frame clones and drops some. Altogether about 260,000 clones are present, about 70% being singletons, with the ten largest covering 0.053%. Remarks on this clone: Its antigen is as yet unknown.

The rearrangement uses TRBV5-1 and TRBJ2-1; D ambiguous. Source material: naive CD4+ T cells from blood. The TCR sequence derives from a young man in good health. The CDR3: CASSQYVGFNEQFF. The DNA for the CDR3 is TGCGCCAGCAGCCAATACGTAGGCTTCAATGAGCAGTTCTTC.